This entry is about one T cell receptor beta chain. Its antigen remains unidentified. This entry comes from a study of hypomethylating agent response in myelodysplastic syndrome. Study-wide context: The mean patient age was roughly 72 +/- 6.3 years, and diploid cytogenetics predominated.

Study processing details: VDJdb flagged roughly 1.6% of over 150,000 unique clonotypes as previously reported viral-epitope-specific. TCRdb's copy holds only in-frame clones and misses some; the assay was immunoSEQ multiplex PCR. Clone size and V and J calls were adopted from that table, with D and trimming inferred from the DNA. The sample yields around 1,600 clones, approximately 86% seen once. Overall study findings and caveats: Only about eleven patients were analyzed in this small cohort. Possible novel MDS antigen recognition by shared GLIPH2 clusters needs experimental validation.

The CDR3 length is 17 residues. CDR1 and CDR2 (germline): PRHDT, FYEKMQ (reference sequence). V was trimmed by 5 bases and J by 6 bases, leaving 23 bases between them. This TCR derives from a human donor with myelodysplastic syndrome. V gene TRBV13 combines with J gene TRBJ2-1; D could derive from TRBD1 or TRBD2 (6 bases each). Sample: bone marrow, taken before or after starting hypomethylating agent treatment for myelodysplastic syndrome (not recorded which). CDR3 in DNA: TGTGCCAGCAGCCAGCGAGTCGGGGGCGGATTTTCCAATGAGCAGTTCTTC. Translated: CASSQRVGGGFSNEQFF.